Included here is one TCR beta chain sequence, with context. Its antigen is undetermined. This CDR3 has 14 residues. Trimming pared 1 base from V and 6 bases from J, leaving 13 bases between. Germline V lookup: CDR1 SGHAT, CDR2 FQNNGV. This record comes from a study of T cell responses to AZD1222 COVID-19 vaccine. Study results and caveats: Clonal diversity was possibly underestimated, and white British individuals and females predominated among donors. At 160-218 and 743-854, vaccine-associated CD4 TCRs were dominant, and they spanned spike. Nearly half of unique spike-specific TCRs reportedly avoided B.1.351 and B.1.1.7 mutated regions. Only after the peak T cell response were repertoires sampled.

Data came from immunoSEQ multiplex PCR; TCRdb stores just in-frame clones and leaves some out. The sample has approximately 150,000 clones, 91% seen once. The rearrangement uses TRBV11-2 and TRBJ2-7; D gene unclear. The sample here was peripheral blood, taken 28 days after the second dose of the MenACWY control vaccine. The TCR was taken from an adult who received the MenACWY meningococcal vaccine as a control. The CDR3 loop reads CASSLVDASPEQYF. DNA of the CDR3: TGTGCCAGCAGCTTAGTGGATGCTAGTCCCGAGCAGTACTTC.